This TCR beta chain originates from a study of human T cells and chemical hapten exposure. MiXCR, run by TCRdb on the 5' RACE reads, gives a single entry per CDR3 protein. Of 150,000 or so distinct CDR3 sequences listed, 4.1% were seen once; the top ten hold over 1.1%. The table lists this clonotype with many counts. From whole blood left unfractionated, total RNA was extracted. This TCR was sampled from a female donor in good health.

The CDR3 region has the DNA TGTGCCAGCAGCCAGGACGGACGGAATGAAAAACTGTTTTTT. Amino acid sequence: CASSQDGRNEKLFF. V is TRBV4-2 and J is TRBJ1-4; the D is unclear. V shed 3 bases and J shed 5 bases, with 10 bases lying between them. The CDR3 runs to 14 residues. Per the germline V gene, CDR1 is LGHNA and CDR2 is YNFKEQ.